The 20 T cell receptor beta chains below come from one sample, sequenced in a study of patients and donors after allogeneic stem cell transplantation. TCRdb fed the RT-PCR reads into MiXCR, producing one record per CDR3 protein. The sample yields 390,000 or so distinct CDR3 sequences, approximately 16% seen once. Material: blood, either unsorted or a sorted T cell fraction (not recorded which). The receptors derive from a human donor who was either an allogeneic HSCT recipient or a stem cell or donor lymphocyte infusion donor (not recorded which). It is not recorded whose cells these are; they may come from a transplant donor.

J is TRBJ1-1 and V is TRBV6-1, with TRBD1 matching over 7 bases. V lost 6 bases to trimming and J lost 11 bases; unmatched junction nucleotides: 12. The CDR3 runs to 13 residues. CDR1 MNHNS and CDR2 SASEGT come from the germline V gene. The CDR3 sequence: CASRFSGQPTAFF. CDR3 sequence (DNA): TGTGCCAGCAGATTTTCGGGACAGCCCACGGCTTTCTTT.

A few counts support this clonotype. The CDR3 DNA reads as TGTGCCAGCAGCCCGTATTTTGGCGAGCAGTACTTC. It yields the protein CASSPYFGEQYF. V and J are TRBV9 and TRBJ2-7; D not certain. The CDR3 runs to 12 residues. Germline assignment: CDR1 SGDLS and CDR2 YYNGEE. V lost 4 bases, J lost 6 bases, and 11 bases lay in between.

V and J are TRBV5-1 and TRBJ2-1; 11 bases are shared with TRBD1. The CDR3 is 17 amino acids. Trimming took 1 base from V and 3 from J; bases not matched to a gene: 6. Germline V lookup: CDR1 SGHRS, CDR2 YFSETQ. The CDR3 loop is CASSLFWTGGDYNEQFF. CDR3 DNA: TGCGCCAGCAGCTTGTTCTGGACAGGGGGCGACTACAATGAGCAGTTCTTC.

The CDR3, as DNA: TGCAGTGCTAGAGAGACCGGGACAGGGCGGAGCACTGAAGCTTTCTTT. Translating gives CSARETGTGRSTEAFF. The chain couples TRBV20-1 to TRBJ1-1, with 9 bases aligning to TRBD1. Germline CDR1 reads DFQATT; CDR2 reads SNEGSKA (reference sequence). Trimming at V came to 0 bases and at J to 4 bases, leaving 9 bases not matched to a gene. CDR3 size: 16 residues.

This clonotype has just a few counts. Here the CDR3 reads CASSSGTSGAYEQFF. The CDR3 DNA follows: TGTGCCAGCAGCTCCGGGACTAGCGGGGCTTATGAGCAGTTCTTC. The gene calls are TRBV7-2 and TRBJ2-1, with 13 bases matching TRBD2. The germline gives CDR1 SGHTA, CDR2 FQGNSA. The CDR3 is 15 residues long. V shed 4 bases, J shed 8 bases, and the junction held 5 bases outside the gene matches.

This clonotype was seen a handful of times. The CDR3 is CASSLNGGYGYTF. Here the CDR3 DNA reads TGTGCCAGCAGCCTAAATGGGGGCTATGGCTACACCTTC. This chain links TRBV7-9 with TRBJ1-2, with D possibly being TRBD1 (5 bases). The CDR3 runs to 13 residues. Per the germline V gene, CDR1 is SEHNR and CDR2 is FQNEAQ (reference sequence). V was pared by 5 bases and J by 4 bases, with 11 bases between.

Written as DNA, the CDR3 is TGTGCCAGCAGTTACTCCTCCGGGACTAGCGTTACCTACGAGCAGTACTTC. Amino acids: CASSYSSGTSVTYEQYF. The chain recombines TRBV6-2 or TRBV6-3 with TRBJ2-7, with 10 bases aligning to TRBD2. The V segment lost 0 bases and the J segment 2 bases; nucleotides outside the gene matches: 7. CDR1 MNHEY and CDR2 SVGEGT come from the germline V gene. The CDR3 totals 17 residues.

This clonotype was counted a few times. This chain uses TRBV4-3 with TRBJ2-7; weak D call: TRBD2 (6 bases). V lost 3 bases and J lost 2, with 11 bases in between. This CDR3 comprises 14 residues. CDR1 and CDR2 (germline): LGHNA, YSLEER. CDR3 region: CASSQGTSAYEQYF. In DNA, the CDR3 is TGCGCCAGCAGCCAGGGGACTTCTGCCTACGAGCAGTACTTC.

V is TRBV24-1 and J is TRBJ2-6, with unresolved D. V was trimmed by 3 bases and J by 2 bases, leaving 10 bases between them. The CDR3 has 16 amino acids. Germline V lookup: CDR1 KGHDR, CDR2 SFDVKD. The CDR3 DNA follows: TGTGCCACCAGTGATCCACCACGGGCTGGGGCCAACGTCCTGACTTTC. This codes for CATSDPPRAGANVLTF.

The chain links TRBV20-1 to TRBJ2-5; no definite D call. Trimming left V 5 bases short and J 0 bases short, with 7 bases between. This CDR3 spans 12 amino acids. Germline CDR1 reads DFQATT; CDR2 reads SNEGSKA (reference sequence). The DNA for the CDR3 is TGCAGTGCTGTGGAGTACCAAGAGACCCAGTACTTC. Its protein product is CSAVEYQETQYF.

The table lists this clonotype with many counts. V is TRBV12-3 or TRBV12-4 and J is TRBJ2-5; D remains ambiguous. The V and J ends lost 4 bases and 5 bases respectively, with 8 bases between them. This CDR3 is 12 amino acids long. CDR3 bases: TGTGCCAGCAGTTACATAGGGGAGACCCAGTACTTC. Its translation is CASSYIGETQYF.

This clonotype was observed a few times. J is TRBJ2-4 and V is TRBV25-1, with a tentative D call TRBD1 (5 bases). The CDR3 runs to 12 residues. The V and J ends lost 4 bases and 6 bases respectively, with 7 bases between them. Germline CDR1 MGHDK, CDR2 SYGVNS. The chain's CDR3 is CASSGQLNIQYF. The CDR3 DNA reads as TGTGCCAGCAGTGGACAGCTAAACATTCAGTACTTC.

The chain joins TRBV20-1 to TRBJ1-6; the match to TRBD1 covers 8 bases. This CDR3 has 15 residues. The J segment lost 7 bases and the V segment lost 4 bases, leaving 9 bases of the junction unmatched. The germline CDR1 and CDR2 sequences are DFQATT and SNEGSKA (reference sequence). The CDR3 region is CSAIRTGTYNSPLHF. The DNA of the CDR3 is TGCAGTGCTATTAGGACAGGGACTTACAATTCACCCCTCCACTTT.

Ten or more counts support this clonotype. The chain uses TRBV29-1 and TRBJ1-1; the match to TRBD1 covers 7 bases. This CDR3 has 14 residues. Germline CDR1 is SQVTM and CDR2 is ANQGSEA. After removal of 6 bases from V and 1 base from J, the junction contained 8 bases not matched to a gene. The CDR3 protein is CSVENRGTNTEAFF. Written as DNA, the CDR3 is TGCAGCGTAGAAAACAGGGGAACGAACACTGAAGCTTTCTTT.

This chain joins TRBV7-9 and TRBJ2-5; D gene uncertain. The CDR3 extends over 11 amino acids. V lost 5 bases and J lost 4, with 5 bases in between. CDR1 is SEHNR and CDR2 is FQNEAQ in the germline V gene (reference sequence). The CDR3 coding sequence is TGTGCCAGCAGCGATACAGAGACCCAGTACTTC. It is translated as CASSDTETQYF.

This clonotype was seen only a few times. This chain links TRBV20-1 with TRBJ2-7; 12 bases match TRBD2. V shed 5 bases and J 3 bases; nucleotides not matched to a gene: 11. Germline V gene lookup returns CDR1 DFQATT and CDR2 SNEGSKA (reference sequence). This CDR3 spans 16 amino acids. The DNA of the CDR3 is TGCAGTGCTTCGGGGGCTAGCGGGAGGGTACTCTACGAGCAGTACTTC. It specifies CSASGASGRVLYEQYF.

A few counts support this clonotype. The chain has TRBV20-1 and TRBJ2-3; 10 nucleotides match TRBD2. The V and J ends lost 5 bases and 5 bases, in that order; junction bases with no gene match: 10. In germline, CDR1 is DFQATT, CDR2 SNEGSKA (reference sequence). The CDR3 runs 15 residues. The CDR3 DNA reads TGCAGTGCTTCTAAGCGGGAGGGCGTTGTAGATACGCAGTATTTT. Translation gives CSASKREGVVDTQYF.

This clonotype appeared a few times. The chain recombines TRBV4-2 with TRBJ2-1; D ambiguous. Deletions cut 0 bases from V and 6 bases from J, with 9 bases between. This CDR3 is 14 amino acids long. Per germline, CDR1 LGHNA and CDR2 YNFKEQ. CDR3 nucleotides: TGTGCCAGCAGCCAAGATCCCGCCGCCAATGAGCAGTTCTTC. It translates to CASSQDPAANEQFF.

The chain is built from TRBV7-9 and TRBJ2-1; 7 bases agree with TRBD1. J was trimmed by 0 bases and V by 11 bases; bases with no gene match: 7. Looked up from germline, CDR1 is SEHNR and CDR2 is FQNEAQ (reference sequence). This CDR3 is built from 14 residues. Here the CDR3 DNA reads TGTGCCGGGGGCCGGGACAGCTCCTACAATGAGCAGTTCTTC. Translated: CAGGRDSSYNEQFF. Looking up the rest from reference TRBV7-9 and TRBJ2-1 gives the full variable domain: DTGVSQNPRHKITKRGQNVTFRCDPISEHNRLYWYRQTLGQGPEFLTYFQNEAQLEKSRLLSDRFSAERPKGSFSTLEIQRTEQGDSAMYLCAGGRDSSYNEQFFGPGTRLTVL.

Ten or more counts support this clonotype. The chain couples TRBV3-1 to TRBJ2-6; 9 bases fit TRBD1. The germline gives CDR1 LGHDT, CDR2 YNNKEL (reference sequence). The CDR3 has 17 amino acids. The V segment lost 6 bases and the J segment 4 bases; nucleotides outside the gene matches: 10. Written as DNA, the CDR3 is TGTGCCAGCAGTCCCGGGACAGGGAGGCTCGGGGCCAACGTCCTGACTTTC. It yields the protein CASSPGTGRLGANVLTF.